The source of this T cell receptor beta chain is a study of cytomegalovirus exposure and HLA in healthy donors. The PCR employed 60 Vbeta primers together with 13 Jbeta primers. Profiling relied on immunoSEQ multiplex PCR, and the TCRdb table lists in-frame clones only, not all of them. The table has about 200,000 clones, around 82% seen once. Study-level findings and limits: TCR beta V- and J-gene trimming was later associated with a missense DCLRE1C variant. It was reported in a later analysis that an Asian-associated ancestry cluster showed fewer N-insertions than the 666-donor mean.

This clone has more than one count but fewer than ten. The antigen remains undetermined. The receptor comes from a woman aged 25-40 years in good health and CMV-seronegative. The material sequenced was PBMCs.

CDR3 loop: CASSLGVRETQYF. The CDR3, as DNA: TGTGCCAGCAGCTTAGGGGTGCGGGAGACCCAGTACTTC. The chain uses TRBV7-2 and TRBJ2-5; unclear D gene. Germline V gene lookup returns CDR1 SGHTA and CDR2 FQGNSA. V was pared by 1 base and J by 5 bases, with 8 bases between. This CDR3 is built from 13 residues.